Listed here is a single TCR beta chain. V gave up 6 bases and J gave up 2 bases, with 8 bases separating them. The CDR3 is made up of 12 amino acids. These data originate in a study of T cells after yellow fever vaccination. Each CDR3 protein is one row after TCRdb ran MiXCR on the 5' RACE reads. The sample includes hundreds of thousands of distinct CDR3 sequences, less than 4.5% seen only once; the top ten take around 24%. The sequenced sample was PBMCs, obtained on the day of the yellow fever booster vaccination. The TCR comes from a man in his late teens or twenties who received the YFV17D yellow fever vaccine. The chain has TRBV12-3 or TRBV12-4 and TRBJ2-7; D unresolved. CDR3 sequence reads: CASSQAAYEQYF. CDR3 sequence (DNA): TGTGCCAGCAGCCAGGCCGCCTACGAGCAGTACTTC.